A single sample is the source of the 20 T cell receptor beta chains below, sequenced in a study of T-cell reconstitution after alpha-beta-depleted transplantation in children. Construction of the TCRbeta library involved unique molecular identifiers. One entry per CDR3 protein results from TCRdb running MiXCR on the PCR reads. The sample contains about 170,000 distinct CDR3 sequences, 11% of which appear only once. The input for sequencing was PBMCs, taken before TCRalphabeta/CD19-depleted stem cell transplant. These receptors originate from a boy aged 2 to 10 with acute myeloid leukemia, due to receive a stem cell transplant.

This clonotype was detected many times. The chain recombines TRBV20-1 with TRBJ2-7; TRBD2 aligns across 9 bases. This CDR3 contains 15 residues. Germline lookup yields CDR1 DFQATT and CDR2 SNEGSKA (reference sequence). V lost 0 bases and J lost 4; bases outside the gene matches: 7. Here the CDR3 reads CSARDGSSGTYEQYF. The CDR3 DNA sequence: TGCAGTGCTAGAGATGGGTCTAGCGGGACTTACGAGCAGTACTTC.

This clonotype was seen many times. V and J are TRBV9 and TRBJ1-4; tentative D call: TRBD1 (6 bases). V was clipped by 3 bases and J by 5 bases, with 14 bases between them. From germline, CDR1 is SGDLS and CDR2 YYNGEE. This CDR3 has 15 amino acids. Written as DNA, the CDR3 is TGTGCCAGCAGCGAAGAGGGACAACTAAATGAAAAACTGTTTTTT. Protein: CASSEEGQLNEKLFF.

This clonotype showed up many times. CDR3 sequence (DNA): TGTGCCAGCAGACTTATAGGAGGTAGCTCCTATAATTCACCCCTCCACTTT. Its translation is CASRLIGGSSYNSPLHF. This chain connects TRBV6-1 to TRBJ1-6, with D unresolved. The CDR3 totals 17 residues. The germline V and J ends were trimmed by 6 bases and 0 bases, with 15 bases remaining between them. CDR1 and CDR2 from the germline V gene are MNHNS and SASEGT.

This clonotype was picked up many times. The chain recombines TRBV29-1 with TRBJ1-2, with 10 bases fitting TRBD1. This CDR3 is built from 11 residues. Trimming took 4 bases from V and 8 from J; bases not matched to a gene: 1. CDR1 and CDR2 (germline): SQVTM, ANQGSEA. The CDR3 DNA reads TGCAGCGTTGGGACAGGGGGAGGCTACACCTTC. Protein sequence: CSVGTGGGYTF.

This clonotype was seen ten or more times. Here the CDR3 DNA reads TGCGCCAGCAGCCTTGGACAGGGCAGCATTCAGTACTTC. Its translation is CASSLGQGSIQYF. The chain is built from TRBV5-1 and TRBJ2-4, with 8 nucleotides matching TRBD1. The CDR3 consists of 13 residues. Germline V CDR1 and CDR2: SGHRS, YFSETQ. With V trimmed by 4 bases and J by 9 bases, 6 bases remained unmatched.

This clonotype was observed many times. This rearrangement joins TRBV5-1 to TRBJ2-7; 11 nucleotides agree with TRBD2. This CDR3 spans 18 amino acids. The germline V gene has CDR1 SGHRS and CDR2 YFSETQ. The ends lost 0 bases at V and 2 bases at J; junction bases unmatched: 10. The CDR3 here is CASSLGTVRLAGTYEQYF. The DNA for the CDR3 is TGCGCCAGCAGCTTGGGGACAGTTCGACTAGCGGGGACCTACGAGCAGTACTTC. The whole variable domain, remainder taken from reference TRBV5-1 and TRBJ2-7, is KAGVTQTPRYLIKTRGQQVTLSCSPISGHRSVSWYQQTPGQGLQFLFEYFSETQRNKGNFPGRFSGRQFSNSRSEMNVSTLELGDSALYLCASSLGTVRLAGTYEQYFGPGTRLTVT.

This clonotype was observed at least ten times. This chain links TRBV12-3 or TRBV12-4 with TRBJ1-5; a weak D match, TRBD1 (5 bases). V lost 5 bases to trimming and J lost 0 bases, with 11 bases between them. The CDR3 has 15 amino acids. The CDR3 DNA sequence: TGTGCCAGCAGTCTTCGGGGGAATAGCAATCAGCCCCAGCATTTT. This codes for CASSLRGNSNQPQHF.

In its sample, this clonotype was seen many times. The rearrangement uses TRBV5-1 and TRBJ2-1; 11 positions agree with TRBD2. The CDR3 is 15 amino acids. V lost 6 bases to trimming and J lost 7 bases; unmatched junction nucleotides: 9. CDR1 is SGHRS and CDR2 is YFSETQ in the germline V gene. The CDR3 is CASNLETSGVNEQFF. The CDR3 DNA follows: TGCGCCAGCAACCTAGAGACTAGCGGGGTAAATGAGCAGTTCTTC.

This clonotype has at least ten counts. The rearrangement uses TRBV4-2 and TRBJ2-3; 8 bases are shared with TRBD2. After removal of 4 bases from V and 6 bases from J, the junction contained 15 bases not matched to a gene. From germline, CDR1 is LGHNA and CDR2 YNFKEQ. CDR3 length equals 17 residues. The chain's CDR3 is CASSLSLGGAKWDTQYF. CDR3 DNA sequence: TGTGCCAGCAGCCTCTCCCTCGGGGGGGCTAAGTGGGATACGCAGTATTTT.

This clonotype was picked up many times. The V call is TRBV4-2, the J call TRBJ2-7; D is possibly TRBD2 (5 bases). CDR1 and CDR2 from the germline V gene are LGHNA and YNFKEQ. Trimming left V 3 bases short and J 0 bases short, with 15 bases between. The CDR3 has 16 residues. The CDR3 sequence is CASSQFSVTSSYEQYV. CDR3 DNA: TGTGCCAGCAGCCAGTTCTCAGTTACTAGCTCCTACGAGCAGTACGTC.

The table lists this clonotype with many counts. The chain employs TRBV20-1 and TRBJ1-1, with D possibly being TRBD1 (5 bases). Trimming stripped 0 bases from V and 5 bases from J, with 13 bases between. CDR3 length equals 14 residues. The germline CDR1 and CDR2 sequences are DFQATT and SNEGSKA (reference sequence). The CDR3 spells CSARDVGGWTEAFF. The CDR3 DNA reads TGCAGTGCTAGAGATGTCGGGGGATGGACTGAAGCTTTCTTT.

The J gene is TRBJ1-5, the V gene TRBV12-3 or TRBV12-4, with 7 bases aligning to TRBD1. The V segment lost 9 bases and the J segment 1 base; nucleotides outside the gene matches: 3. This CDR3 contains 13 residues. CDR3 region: CASKGQSNQPQHF. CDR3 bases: TGTGCCAGTAAGGGACAGAGCAATCAGCCCCAGCATTTT.

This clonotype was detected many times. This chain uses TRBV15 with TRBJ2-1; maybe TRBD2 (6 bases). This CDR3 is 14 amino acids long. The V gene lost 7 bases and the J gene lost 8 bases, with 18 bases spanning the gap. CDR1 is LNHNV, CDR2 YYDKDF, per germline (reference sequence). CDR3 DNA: TGTGCCACCACTCGCACCTGGGAGGCTGATGAGCAGTTCTTC. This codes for CATTRTWEADEQFF.

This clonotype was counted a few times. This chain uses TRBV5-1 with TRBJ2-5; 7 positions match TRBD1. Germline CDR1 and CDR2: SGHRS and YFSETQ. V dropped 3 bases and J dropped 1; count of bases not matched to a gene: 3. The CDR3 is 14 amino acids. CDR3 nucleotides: TGCGCCAGCAGCTCTGCAGGGGGCCAAGAGACCCAGTACTTC. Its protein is CASSSAGGQETQYF.

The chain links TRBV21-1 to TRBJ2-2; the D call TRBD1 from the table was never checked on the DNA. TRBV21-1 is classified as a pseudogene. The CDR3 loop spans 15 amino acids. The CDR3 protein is CASRKQGPGTGELFF. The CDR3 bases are TGTGCCAGCAGGAAACAGGGTCCGGGCACCGGGGAGCTGTTTTTT.

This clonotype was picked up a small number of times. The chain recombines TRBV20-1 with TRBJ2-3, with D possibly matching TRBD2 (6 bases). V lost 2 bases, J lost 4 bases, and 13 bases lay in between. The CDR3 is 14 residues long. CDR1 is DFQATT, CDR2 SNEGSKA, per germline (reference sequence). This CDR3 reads CSARKKEGSDTQYF. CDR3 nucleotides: TGCAGTGCTAGAAAAAAGGAGGGCTCAGATACGCAGTATTTT.

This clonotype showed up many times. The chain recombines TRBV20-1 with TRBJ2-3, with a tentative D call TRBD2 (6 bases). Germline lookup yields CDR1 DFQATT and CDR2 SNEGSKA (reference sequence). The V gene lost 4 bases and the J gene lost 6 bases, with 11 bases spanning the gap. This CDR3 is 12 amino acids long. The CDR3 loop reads CSATGVGDTQYF. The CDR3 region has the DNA TGCAGTGCTACGGGAGTAGGTGATACGCAGTATTTT.

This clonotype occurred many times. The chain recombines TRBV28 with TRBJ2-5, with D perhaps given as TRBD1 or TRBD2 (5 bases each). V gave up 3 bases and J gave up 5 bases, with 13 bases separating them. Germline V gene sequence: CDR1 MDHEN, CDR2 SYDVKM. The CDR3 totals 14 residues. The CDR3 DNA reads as TGTGCCAGCAGTTTCACAGGAGGCGGGGAGACCCAGTACTTC. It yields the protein CASSFTGGGETQYF.

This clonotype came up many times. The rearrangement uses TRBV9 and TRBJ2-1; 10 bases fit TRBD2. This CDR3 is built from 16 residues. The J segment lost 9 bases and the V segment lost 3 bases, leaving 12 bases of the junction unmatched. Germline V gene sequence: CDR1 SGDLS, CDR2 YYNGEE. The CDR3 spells CASSARQAGGLAEQFF. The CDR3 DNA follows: TGTGCCAGCAGCGCGCGACAAGCGGGAGGGCTGGCTGAGCAGTTCTTC.

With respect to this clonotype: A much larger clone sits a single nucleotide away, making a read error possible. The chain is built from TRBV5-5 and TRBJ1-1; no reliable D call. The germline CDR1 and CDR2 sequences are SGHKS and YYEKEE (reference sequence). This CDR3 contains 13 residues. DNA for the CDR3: TGTGCCAGCAGCTTGCCGGGTTGGTCTGAATCTTTCTTT. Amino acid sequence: CASSLPGWSESFF.